These 9 T cell receptor beta chains came from one sample sequenced in a study of early T cells in non-severe SARS-CoV-2 infection. TCRdb reprocessed the 5' RACE reads with MiXCR, giving one entry per CDR3 protein. The sample yields about 42,000 distinct CDR3 sequences, around 6.3% seen once. The source was whole blood, collected at baseline. These receptors came from an adult who was a healthcare worker with PCR-confirmed SARS-CoV-2 infection or an uninfected control (not recorded which).

This clonotype was seen ten or more times. The chain employs TRBV4-1 and TRBJ1-1; TRBD1 agrees at 9 bases. The CDR3 is made up of 15 amino acids. Germline assignment: CDR1 MGHRA and CDR2 YSYEKL. V dropped 4 bases and J dropped 5; count of bases not matched to a gene: 8. DNA of the CDR3: TGCGCCAGCAGCCCTAAACAGGGGGCCGGGACTGAAGCTTTCTTT. It translates to CASSPKQGAGTEAFF.

This clonotype was counted ten times or more. The chain is built from TRBV18 and TRBJ2-7, with 8 bases aligning to TRBD1. This CDR3 spans 13 amino acids. CDR1 and CDR2 from the germline V gene are KGHSH and LQKENI. V was pared by 4 bases and J by 5 bases, with 4 bases of the junction left unmatched. This CDR3 reads CASSLDRGNEQYF. The CDR3 DNA reads as TGTGCCAGCTCACTCGACAGGGGTAACGAGCAGTACTTC.

Only a few counts were recorded for this clonotype. This chain joins TRBV7-2 and TRBJ2-5; D is perhaps TRBD2 (7 bases). Looked up from germline, CDR1 is SGHTA and CDR2 is FQGNSA. The ends were cut back, 6 bases at V and 5 bases at J, with 16 bases in the middle. CDR3 length equals 14 residues. DNA for the CDR3: TGTGCCAGCAGGTCCGGGGGGCCGGTCGAGACCCAGTACTTC. The encoded protein is CASRSGGPVETQYF.

This clonotype showed up many times. V usage is TRBV20-1 and J usage is TRBJ2-5; 8 bases match TRBD1. Trimming removed 1 base from V and 4 bases from J; junction bases left unmatched: 5. This CDR3 spans 14 amino acids. In germline, CDR1 is DFQATT, CDR2 SNEGSKA (reference sequence). This CDR3 reads CSARGPDRVETQYF. The CDR3 coding sequence is TGCAGTGCTAGAGGCCCGGACAGGGTAGAGACCCAGTACTTC.

This clonotype was observed a few times. The chain has TRBV25-1 and TRBJ2-5; D is tentatively TRBD1 or TRBD2 (5 bases each). Per germline, CDR1 MGHDK and CDR2 SYGVNS. The V end lost 6 bases, the J end lost 2 bases, and 16 bases lay between the germline ends. CDR3 length: 15 residues. The CDR3 nucleotides are TGTGCCAGCAGCTCAGGGACCCCATCTCAAGAGACCCAGTACTTC. Translating it yields CASSSGTPSQETQYF.

This clonotype was detected many times. V is TRBV4-3 and J is TRBJ1-1, with D unresolved. The germline V and J ends were trimmed by 1 base and 1 base, with 4 bases remaining between them. This CDR3 contains 13 residues. Germline V gene data show CDR1 as LGHNA and CDR2 as YSLEER. CDR3 region: CASSQGRNTEAFF. Written as DNA, the CDR3 is TGCGCCAGCAGCCAAGGGCGGAACACTGAAGCTTTCTTT.

This clonotype appeared a few times. The V and J genes are TRBV7-2 and TRBJ1-4; 7 bases line up with TRBD1. Trimming removed 5 bases from V and 5 bases from J; junction bases left unmatched: 8. From germline, CDR1 is SGHTA and CDR2 FQGNSA. This CDR3 comprises 15 residues. The CDR3 DNA follows: TGTGCCAGCAGCGAACTCCGGGACAGAAATGAAAAACTGTTTTTT. Translated: CASSELRDRNEKLFF.

At least ten counts were recorded for this clonotype. This rearrangement joins TRBV6-2 or TRBV6-3 to TRBJ1-2, with a tentative D call TRBD1 (6 bases). Germline V lookup: CDR1 MNHEY, CDR2 SVGEGT. CDR3 length equals 11 residues. With 7 bases removed from V and 5 bases from J, the gap between germline ends came to 8 bases. CDR3 coding DNA: TGTGCCAGCACGGACAGTTATGGCTACACCTTC. This translates into CASTDSYGYTF.

This clonotype showed up many times. This CDR3 reads CSARDHSRGNGNTIYF. CDR3 nucleotide sequence: TGCAGTGCTAGAGATCATTCCAGGGGCAATGGAAACACCATATATTTT. The chain has TRBV20-1 and TRBJ1-3; possibly TRBD1 for D (6 bases). CDR3 length equals 16 residues. Trimming took 0 bases from V and 3 from J, leaving 15 bases between them. The V gene's germline CDR1 is DFQATT and CDR2 SNEGSKA (reference sequence).